Listed here is a single T cell receptor beta chain. Treatment meaning: around 19 received Ad26.COV2.S at low or high dose, single or two shots; about 5 received placebo; per-sample allocation not given. Sampling took place 63 days after the first vaccine or placebo injection. The data stem from a study of Ad26.COV2.S vaccination and SARS-CoV-2 variants. V lost 2 bases, J lost 6 bases, and 0 bases stayed unmatched. The CDR3 loop spans 12 amino acids. In germline, CDR1 is LNHDA, CDR2 SQIVND (reference sequence). Measured with immunoSEQ multiplex PCR; TCRdb has only the in-frame clones, and not every one. Among about 390,000 clones listed, about 88% were seen once.

The V call is TRBV19, the J call TRBJ1-1; 7 positions match TRBD1. Sequencing used peripheral blood, obtained in a trial of Ad26.COV2.S vaccine versus placebo. This receptor was taken from a person between 18 and 65 years old who received the Ad26.COV2.S COVID-19 vaccine or a placebo. The CDR3 region is CASSIQGAEAFF. CDR3 DNA sequence: TGTGCCAGTAGTATACAGGGGGCTGAAGCTTTCTTT.